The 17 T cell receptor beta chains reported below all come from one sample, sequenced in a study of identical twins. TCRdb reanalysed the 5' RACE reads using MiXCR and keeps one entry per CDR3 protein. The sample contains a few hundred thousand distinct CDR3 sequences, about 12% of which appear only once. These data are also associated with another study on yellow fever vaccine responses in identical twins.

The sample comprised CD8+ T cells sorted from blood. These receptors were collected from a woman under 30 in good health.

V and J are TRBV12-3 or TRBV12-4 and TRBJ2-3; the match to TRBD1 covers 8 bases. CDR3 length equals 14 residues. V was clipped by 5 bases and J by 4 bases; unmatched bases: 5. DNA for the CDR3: TGTGCCAGCAGTCCCGGACAGGGTCCAGATACGCAGTATTTT. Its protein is CASSPGQGPDTQYF.

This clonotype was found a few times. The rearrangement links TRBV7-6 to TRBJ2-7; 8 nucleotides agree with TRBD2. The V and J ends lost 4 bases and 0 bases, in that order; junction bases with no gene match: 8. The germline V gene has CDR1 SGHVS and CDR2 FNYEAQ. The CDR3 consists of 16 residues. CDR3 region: CASSSSVAGSSYEQYF. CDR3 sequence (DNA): TGTGCCAGCAGCTCCTCGGTAGCGGGAAGCTCCTACGAGCAGTACTTC.

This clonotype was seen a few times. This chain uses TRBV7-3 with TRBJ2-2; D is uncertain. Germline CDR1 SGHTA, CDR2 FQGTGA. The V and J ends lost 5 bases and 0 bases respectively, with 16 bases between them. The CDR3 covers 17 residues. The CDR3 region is CASSPHPRAANTGELFF. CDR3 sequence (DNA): TGTGCCAGCAGCCCTCACCCCCGGGCAGCGAACACCGGGGAGCTGTTTTTT.

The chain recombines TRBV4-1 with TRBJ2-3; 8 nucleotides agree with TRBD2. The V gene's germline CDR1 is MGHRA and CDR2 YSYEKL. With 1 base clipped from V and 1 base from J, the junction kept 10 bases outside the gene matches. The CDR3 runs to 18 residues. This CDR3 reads CASSQGVRAGEGTDTQYF. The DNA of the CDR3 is TGCGCCAGCAGCCAAGGGGTGAGAGCGGGGGAGGGCACAGATACGCAGTATTTT.

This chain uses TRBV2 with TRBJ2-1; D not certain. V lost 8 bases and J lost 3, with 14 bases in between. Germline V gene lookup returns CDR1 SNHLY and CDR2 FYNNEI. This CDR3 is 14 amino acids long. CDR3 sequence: CASQSLASYNEQFF. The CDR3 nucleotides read TGTGCCAGCCAATCACTGGCGAGCTACAATGAGCAGTTCTTC.

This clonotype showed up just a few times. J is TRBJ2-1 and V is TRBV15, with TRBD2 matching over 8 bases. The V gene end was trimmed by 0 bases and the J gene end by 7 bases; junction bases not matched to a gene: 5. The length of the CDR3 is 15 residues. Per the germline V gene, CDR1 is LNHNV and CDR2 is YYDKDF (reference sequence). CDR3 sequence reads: CATSRDSGGANEQFF. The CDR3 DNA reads TGTGCCACCAGCAGAGACTCCGGGGGGGCGAATGAGCAGTTCTTC.

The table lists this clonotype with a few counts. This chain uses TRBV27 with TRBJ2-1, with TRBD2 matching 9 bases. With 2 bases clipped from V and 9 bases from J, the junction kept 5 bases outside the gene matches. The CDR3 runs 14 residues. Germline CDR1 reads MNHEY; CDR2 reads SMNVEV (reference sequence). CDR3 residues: CASSLAGGKVEQFF. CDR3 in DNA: TGTGCCAGCAGTTTAGCGGGAGGGAAGGTTGAGCAGTTCTTC.

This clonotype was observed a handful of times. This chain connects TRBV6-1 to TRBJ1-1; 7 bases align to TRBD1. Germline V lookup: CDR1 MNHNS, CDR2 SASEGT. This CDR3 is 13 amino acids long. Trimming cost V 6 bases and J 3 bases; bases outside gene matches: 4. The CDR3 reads CASRRGQDTEAFF. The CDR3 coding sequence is TGTGCCAGCAGGAGGGGGCAGGACACTGAAGCTTTCTTT.

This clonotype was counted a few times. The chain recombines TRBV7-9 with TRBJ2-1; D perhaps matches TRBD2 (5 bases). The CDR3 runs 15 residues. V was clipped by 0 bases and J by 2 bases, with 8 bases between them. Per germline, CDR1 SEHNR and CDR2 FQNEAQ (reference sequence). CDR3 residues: CASSLAGDAYNEQFF. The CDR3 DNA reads TGTGCCAGCAGCTTAGCGGGAGACGCCTACAATGAGCAGTTCTTC.

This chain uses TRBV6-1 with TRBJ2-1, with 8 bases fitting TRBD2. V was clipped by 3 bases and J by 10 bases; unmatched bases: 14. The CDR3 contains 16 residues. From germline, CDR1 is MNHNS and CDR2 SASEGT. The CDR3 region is CASSDIWTSSSWEQFF. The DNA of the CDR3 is TGTGCCAGCAGTGATATATGGACTAGCAGTTCGTGGGAGCAGTTCTTC.

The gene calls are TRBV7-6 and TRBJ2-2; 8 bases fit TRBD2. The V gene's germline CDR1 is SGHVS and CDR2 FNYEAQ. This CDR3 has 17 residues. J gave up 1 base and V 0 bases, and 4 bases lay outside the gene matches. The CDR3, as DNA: TGTGCCAGCAGCTTAGCTAAGCGGGGGAAGAACACCGGGGAGCTGTTTTTT. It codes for CASSLAKRGKNTGELFF.

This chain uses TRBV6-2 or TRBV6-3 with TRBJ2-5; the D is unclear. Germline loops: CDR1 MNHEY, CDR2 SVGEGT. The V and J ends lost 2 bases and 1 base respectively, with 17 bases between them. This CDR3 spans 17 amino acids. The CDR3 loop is CASSYGSRHPSQETQYF. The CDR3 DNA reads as TGTGCCAGCAGTTACGGATCACGCCACCCGAGCCAAGAGACCCAGTACTTC.

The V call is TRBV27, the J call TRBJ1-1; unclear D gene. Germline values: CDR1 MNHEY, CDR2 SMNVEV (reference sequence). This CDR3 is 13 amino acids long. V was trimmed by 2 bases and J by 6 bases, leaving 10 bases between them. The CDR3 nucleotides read TGTGCCAGCAGTTTAGGCCGGCGGGCTGAAGCTTTCTTT. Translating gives CASSLGRRAEAFF.

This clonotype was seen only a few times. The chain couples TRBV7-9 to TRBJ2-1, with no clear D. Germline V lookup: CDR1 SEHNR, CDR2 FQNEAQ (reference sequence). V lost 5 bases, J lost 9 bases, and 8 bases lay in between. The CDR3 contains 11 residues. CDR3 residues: CASSVRFEQFF. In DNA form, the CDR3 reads TGTGCCAGCAGCGTTAGGTTTGAGCAGTTCTTC.

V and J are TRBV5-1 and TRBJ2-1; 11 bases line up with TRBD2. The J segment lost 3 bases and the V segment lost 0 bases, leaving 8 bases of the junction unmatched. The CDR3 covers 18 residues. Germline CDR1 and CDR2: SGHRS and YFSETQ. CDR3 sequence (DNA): TGCGCCAGCAGCTTGGGGCTAGCGGGAGGCCCCGGCTACAATGAGCAGTTCTTC. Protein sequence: CASSLGLAGGPGYNEQFF.

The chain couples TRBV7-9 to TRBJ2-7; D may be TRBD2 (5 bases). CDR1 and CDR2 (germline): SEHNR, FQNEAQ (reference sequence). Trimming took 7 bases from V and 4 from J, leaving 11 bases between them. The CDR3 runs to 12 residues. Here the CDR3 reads CASTHREYEQYF. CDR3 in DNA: TGTGCCAGCACCCATCGGGAATACGAGCAGTACTTC.

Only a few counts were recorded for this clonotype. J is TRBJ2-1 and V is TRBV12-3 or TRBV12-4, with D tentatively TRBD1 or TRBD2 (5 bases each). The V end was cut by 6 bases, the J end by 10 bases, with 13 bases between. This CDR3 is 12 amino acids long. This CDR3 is CASSPGRHEQFF. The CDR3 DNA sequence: TGTGCCAGCAGCCCAGGGAGACACGAGCAGTTCTTC.